What follows are 9 T cell receptor beta chains derived from one specimen sequenced in a study of T cell responses to AZD1222 COVID-19 vaccine. Clones were sequenced by immunoSEQ multiplex PCR, and TCRdb holds only the in-frame ones, with some missing. The sample has 150,000 or so clones, approximately 89% seen once. The sample here was peripheral blood, taken on day 0 of AZD1222 vaccination. These receptors all come from an adult in good health.

The chain links TRBV6-6 to TRBJ1-3, with 7 bases aligning to TRBD1. CDR1 and CDR2 (germline): MNHNY, SVGAGI (reference sequence). This CDR3 contains 18 residues. V lost 5 bases to trimming and J lost 4 bases; unmatched junction nucleotides: 17. The CDR3, as DNA: TGTGCCAGCAGTCGGAGGGGTCAAGGGGGCGCGAAAGGAAACACCATATATTTT. It yields the protein CASSRRGQGGAKGNTIYF.

CDR3 in amino acids: CASSLELGNPQETQYF. The CDR3, as DNA: TGTGCCAGCAGCTTGGAGTTAGGGAACCCTCAAGAGACCCAGTACTTC. The gene calls are TRBV5-4 and TRBJ2-5; D unclear. The CDR3 spans 16 residues. Germline CDR1 reads SGHNT; CDR2 reads YYREEE (reference sequence). Trimming pared 0 bases from V and 2 bases from J, leaving 14 bases between. The variable domain in full, with the rest retrieved from reference TRBV5-4 and TRBJ2-5, is ETGVTQSPTHLIKTRGQQVTLRCSSQSGHNTVSWYQQALGQGPQFIFQYYREEENGRGNFPPRFSGLQFPNYSSELNVNALELDDSALYLCASSLELGNPQETQYFGPGTRLLVL.

J is TRBJ1-2 and V is TRBV27; TRBD1 aligns across 11 bases. This CDR3 is 14 amino acids long. The V gene's germline CDR1 is MNHEY and CDR2 SMNVEV (reference sequence). V dropped 2 bases and J dropped 5; count of bases not matched to a gene: 1. The CDR3, as DNA: TGTGCCAGCAGTTTAGGGACAGGGGGGTATGGCTACACCTTC. This encodes CASSLGTGGYGYTF.

The chain has TRBV12-5 and TRBJ1-4; D uncertain. Trimming removed 6 bases at V and 8 bases at J, with 16 bases between. The CDR3 extends over 14 amino acids. CDR1 is LGHNT, CDR2 FRNRAP, per germline. CDR3 nucleotide sequence: TGTGCTAGTGGACGGTGGGGATTTTGGGAAAAACTGTTTTTT. The encoded protein is CASGRWGFWEKLFF.

This chain links TRBV9 with TRBJ2-1, with D perhaps TRBD2 (5 bases). The CDR3 has 11 amino acids. In germline, CDR1 is SGDLS, CDR2 YYNGEE. V shed 0 bases and J shed 10 bases, with 5 bases lying between them. The CDR3 sequence is CASSVAGEQFF. In DNA, the CDR3 is TGTGCCAGCAGCGTAGCGGGGGAGCAGTTCTTC. The variable domain in full, with the rest retrieved from reference TRBV9 and TRBJ2-1, is DSGVTQTPKHLITATGQRVTLRCSPRSGDLSVYWYQQSLDQGLQFLIQYYNGEERAKGNILERFSAQQFPDLHSELNLSSLELGDSALYFCASSVAGEQFFGPGTRLTVL.

The rearrangement joins TRBV13 to TRBJ2-3, with D possibly being TRBD1 or TRBD2 (5 bases each). Germline values: CDR1 PRHDT, CDR2 FYEKMQ (reference sequence). Between the trimmed V and J ends, which lost 5 bases and 2 bases, there was a span of 17 bases. The CDR3 has 16 residues. CDR3 protein: CASSPRGRSYTDTQYF. The CDR3 region has the DNA TGTGCCAGCAGCCCCCGGGGCAGGTCTTACACAGATACGCAGTATTTT.

CDR3 sequence reads: CASRTEGEGNQPQHF. The CDR3 DNA sequence: TGTGCCAGCAGAACCGAGGGGGAAGGCAATCAGCCCCAGCATTTT. The chain carries TRBV27 and TRBJ1-5; maybe TRBD1 (6 bases). Trimming took off 6 bases at V and 2 bases at J, with 14 bases between the two ends. From germline, CDR1 is MNHEY and CDR2 SMNVEV (reference sequence). The CDR3 runs to 15 residues.

The J gene is TRBJ2-2, the V gene TRBV5-8, with TRBD2 identical over 11 bases. Looked up from germline, CDR1 is SGHTS and CDR2 is YDEGEE. The CDR3 loop spans 14 amino acids. The trim removed 2 bases at V and 8 bases at J, leaving 2 bases unmatched. CDR3 amino acids: CASSLLAGEGELFF. CDR3 nucleotides: TGTGCCAGCAGCTTACTAGCGGGAGAAGGGGAGCTGTTTTTT.

Remarks on this clone: One end of the junction fails to match germline, which may point to a read error. The chain employs TRBV11-3 and TRBJ2-7, with 7 bases aligning to TRBD1. This CDR3 region has 15 residues. Germline V gives CDR1 SGHNT, CDR2 YENEEA. CDR3 nucleotides: TGTGCCAGCAGCTTAGCCCGACAGGGCTCCAACGAGCAGTACTTC. Residues: CASSLARQGSNEQYF. Supplemented by reference TRBV11-3 and TRBJ2-7, the full variable domain reads EAGVVQSPRYKIIEKKQPVAFWCNPISGHNTLYWYLQNLGQGPELLIRYENEEAVDDSQLPKDRFSAERLKGVDSTLKIQPAELGDSAVYLCASSLARQGSNEQYFGPGTRLTVT.